This is a list of T cell receptor beta chains from one sample in a study of blood T cell repertoires in COVID-19. Clones were read by immunoSEQ multiplex PCR, and TCRdb kept only the in-frame ones, dropping some. The table has around 26,000 clones, 80% to 95% seen once; the top ten hold around 2.1%. Sequencing was performed on peripheral blood. The origin of the receptors is a human donor in a cohort sampled during active COVID-19. The CDR3 runs from the conserved cysteine through the conserved F or W. Fields, in order: V gene, J gene, clone size, D gene, CDR3 protein, CDR3 DNA. A D gene is named only where the DNA matches it firmly. The listing skips clone size in some rows; elsewhere it reads once, few, many or a size class.

V: TRBV19
J: TRBJ2-2
size: -
D: TRBD1
CDR3: CASSLRTGALTGELFF
DNA: TGTGCCAGTAGTCTTCGGACAGGGGCACTCACCGGGGAGCTGTTTTTT

V: TRBV3-1/TRBV3-2
J: TRBJ2-6
size: -
D: -
CDR3: CASSRTTAPSSGANVLTF
DNA: TGTGCCAGCAGCCGGACTACAGCGCCGAGCTCTGGGGCCAACGTCCTGACTTTC

V: TRBV3-1/TRBV3-2
J: TRBJ2-5
size: once
D: TRBD2
CDR3: CASSSPRRGGGETQYF
DNA: TGTGCCAGCAGCTCACCCCGGCGGGGGGGCGGGGAGACCCAGTACTTC

V: TRBV27
J: TRBJ1-2
size: once
D: -
CDR3: CASSNPDRRLIYGYTF
DNA: TGTGCCAGCAGTAACCCCGACAGGAGGCTTATCTATGGCTACACCTTC

V: TRBV2
J: TRBJ1-6
size: -
D: TRBD1
CDR3: CASSVRTGDVSPLHF
DNA: TGTGCCAGCAGTGTGAGGACAGGGGATGTTTCACCCCTCCACTTT

V: TRBV19
J: TRBJ1-2
size: -
D: -
CDR3: CASMWQGYGYTF
DNA: TGTGCCAGTATGTGGCAGGGCTATGGCTACACCTTC

V: TRBV7-9
J: TRBJ1-4
size: -
D: -
CDR3: CAVEGGATNEKLFF
DNA: TGTGCCGTAGAGGGAGGAGCAACTAATGAAAAACTGTTTTTT

V: TRBV3-1/TRBV3-2
J: TRBJ2-1
size: -
D: -
CDR3: CASIAQGTYRNEQFF
DNA: TGTGCCAGCATCGCTCAGGGCACATACAGAAATGAGCAGTTCTTC

V: TRBV7-8
J: TRBJ2-7
size: -
D: -
CDR3: CASSLRLRDSSYEQYF
DNA: TGTGCCAGCAGCTTACGGCTCCGGGACTCCTCCTACGAGCAGTACTTC

V: TRBV10-3
J: TRBJ2-1
size: -
D: TRBD1
CDR3: CAIKAGDRGTYNEQFF
DNA: TGTGCCATCAAGGCGGGGGACAGGGGTACCTACAATGAGCAGTTCTTC

V: TRBV3-1/TRBV3-2
J: TRBJ2-1
size: -
D: -
CDR3: CASSRGTTPYNEQFF
DNA: TGTGCCAGCAGCCGCGGGACCACCCCGTACAATGAGCAGTTCTTC

V: TRBV10-1
J: TRBJ1-1
size: -
D: TRBD1
CDR3: CASTQGQGVWTEAFF
DNA: TGCGCCAGCACCCAAGGGCAGGGGGTATGGACTGAAGCTTTCTTT

V: TRBV24-1
J: TRBJ2-2
size: -
D: -
CDR3: CATSDHAQGVTGELFF
DNA: TGTGCCACCAGTGACCACGCTCAGGGCGTCACCGGGGAGCTGTTTTTT

V: TRBV7-2
J: TRBJ1-3
size: -
D: TRBD1
CDR3: CASSTQDRANTIYF
DNA: TGTGCCAGCAGCACCCAGGACAGGGCAAACACCATATATTTT

V: TRBV10-3
J: TRBJ1-1
size: -
D: -
CDR3: CASKTGGGNRGTEAFF
DNA: TGTGCCTCCAAAACGGGGGGCGGCAATCGGGGCACTGAAGCTTTCTTT

V: TRBV6-5
J: TRBJ1-2
size: -
D: TRBD1
CDR3: CASRTDRGYGYTF
DNA: TGTGCCAGCAGGACCGACAGGGGCTATGGCTACACCTTC

V: TRBV6-4
J: TRBJ2-3
size: -
D: -
CDR3: CASSDSFARTDTQYF
DNA: TGTGCCAGCAGTGACTCTTTTGCGAGAACAGATACGCAGTATTTT

V: TRBV9
J: TRBJ2-3
size: -
D: TRBD2
CDR3: CASSVPLTSGSTDTQYF
DNA: TGTGCCAGCAGCGTCCCCCTGACTAGCGGGTCGACAGATACGCAGTATTTT

V: TRBV12-3/TRBV12-4
J: TRBJ2-3
size: -
D: -
CDR3: CASSFESTDTQYF
DNA: TGTGCCAGCAGTTTTGAGAGCACAGATACGCAGTATTTT

V: TRBV24-1
J: TRBJ1-2
size: -
D: TRBD1
CDR3: CATSDWARGVYGYTF
DNA: TGTGCCACCAGTGATTGGGCCAGGGGGGTCTATGGCTACACCTTC

V: TRBV11-3
J: TRBJ2-1
size: -
D: TRBD2
CDR3: CASSWTSGSGNEQFF
DNA: TGTGCCAGCAGCTGGACTAGCGGGAGCGGTAATGAGCAGTTCTTC

V: TRBV5-1
J: TRBJ1-2
size: -
D: -
CDR3: CASSLASPFGDYGYTF
DNA: TGCGCCAGCAGCTTGGCCTCTCCCTTCGGGGACTATGGCTACACCTTC

V: TRBV23-1
J: TRBJ2-4
size: -
D: -
CDR3: CASSQSGGQRKKNIQYF
DNA: TGCGCCAGCAGTCAATCAGGGGGACAAAGGAAAAAAAACATTCAGTACTTC

V: TRBV5-6
J: TRBJ2-2
size: -
D: -
CDR3: CASSSGTWAAGELFF
DNA: TGTGCCAGCAGCTCCGGGACATGGGCGGCCGGGGAGCTGTTTTTT

V: TRBV6-5
J: TRBJ2-6
size: -
D: TRBD2
CDR3: CASRDGGAGANVLTF
DNA: TGTGCCAGCAGAGATGGGGGGGCTGGGGCCAACGTCCTGACTTTC

V: TRBV2
J: TRBJ1-4
size: -
D: TRBD1
CDR3: CASTAGTGLEKLFF
DNA: TGTGCCAGCACCGCCGGGACAGGGTTGGAAAAACTGTTTTTT

V: TRBV7-3
J: TRBJ2-2
size: -
D: TRBD2
CDR3: CASSISGGATGELFF
DNA: TGTGCCAGCAGCATATCCGGGGGGGCCACCGGGGAGCTGTTTTTT

V: TRBV11-3
J: TRBJ2-1
size: -
D: -
CDR3: CASSLDGRGSYNEQFF
DNA: TGTGCCAGCAGCTTAGACGGCAGGGGCTCCTACAATGAGCAGTTCTTC

V: TRBV7-9
J: TRBJ2-2
size: -
D: -
CDR3: CASSLGPGPGELFF
DNA: TGTGCCAGCAGCCTCGGGCCAGGGCCCGGGGAGCTGTTTTTT

V: TRBV6-5
J: TRBJ1-1
size: -
D: -
CDR3: CASTQRGRTEAFF
DNA: TGTGCCAGCACGCAAAGGGGCCGGACTGAAGCTTTCTTT

V: TRBV19
J: TRBJ2-5
size: -
D: TRBD2
CDR3: CASSIGARIAGVVAQETQYF
DNA: TGTGCCAGTAGTATAGGGGCCCGGATAGCGGGAGTAGTGGCTCAAGAGACCCAGTACTTC

V: TRBV28
J: TRBJ1-3
size: -
D: TRBD1
CDR3: CASSLQGAAGNTIYF
DNA: TGTGCCAGCAGCTTACAGGGGGCCGCTGGAAACACCATATATTTT

V: TRBV28
J: TRBJ1-1
size: once
D: -
CDR3: CASRGGAQMNTEAFF
DNA: TGTGCCAGCAGGGGGGGGGCGCAGATGAACACTGAAGCTTTCTTT

V: TRBV2
J: TRBJ2-5
size: -
D: TRBD2
CDR3: CASSAGVWEGETQYF
DNA: TGTGCCAGCAGTGCGGGGGTTTGGGAGGGCGAGACCCAGTACTTC

V: TRBV10-3
J: TRBJ1-1
size: -
D: -
CDR3: CAISVTAMNTEAFF
DNA: TGTGCCATCAGTGTGACAGCCATGAACACTGAAGCTTTCTTT

V: TRBV30
J: TRBJ2-2
size: -
D: TRBD2
CDR3: CAWSVQASGGAFGELFF
DNA: TGTGCCTGGAGTGTACAGGCTAGCGGGGGGGCTTTTGGGGAGCTGTTTTTT

V: TRBV5-6
J: TRBJ1-5
size: -
D: -
CDR3: CASSRRQYNQPQHF
DNA: TGTGCCAGCAGCCGGAGACAGTACAATCAGCCCCAGCATTTT

V: TRBV27
J: TRBJ1-5
size: once
D: TRBD1
CDR3: CASSLKGTGVNQPQHF
DNA: TGTGCCAGCAGTTTAAAAGGGACAGGAGTCAATCAGCCCCAGCATTTT

V: TRBV5-1
J: TRBJ2-3
size: -
D: -
CDR3: CASSLEVQGGYDTQYF
DNA: TGCGCCAGCAGCCTTGAGGTCCAGGGAGGTTACGATACGCAGTATTTT

V: TRBV7-3
J: TRBJ2-7
size: -
D: -
CDR3: CASSPRATVTTYEQYF
DNA: TGTGCCAGCAGCCCAAGGGCGACAGTTACGACCTACGAGCAGTACTTC

V: TRBV7-9
J: TRBJ2-3
size: -
D: TRBD2
CDR3: CASSRLAGGSSTDTQYF
DNA: TGTGCCAGCAGCAGACTAGCGGGGGGTTCTAGCACAGATACGCAGTATTTT

V: TRBV6-1
J: TRBJ2-1
size: -
D: -
CDR3: CASSGRYRGRDNEQFF
DNA: TGTGCCAGCAGTGGGCGGTACAGGGGGAGGGACAATGAGCAGTTCTTC

V: TRBV5-1
J: TRBJ1-1
size: once
D: -
CDR3: CASSLGKGEAFF
DNA: TGCGCCAGCAGCTTGGGGAAGGGGGAAGCTTTCTTT

V: TRBV7-9
J: TRBJ2-2
size: -
D: TRBD2
CDR3: CASSSLAGGPNTGELFF
DNA: TGTGCCAGCAGCTCATTAGCGGGGGGGCCGAACACCGGGGAGCTGTTTTTT

V: TRBV4-1
J: TRBJ2-7
size: -
D: -
CDR3: CASSRITGNQNYEQYF
DNA: TGCGCCAGCAGCCGCATCACAGGGAATCAAAACTACGAGCAGTACTTC

V: TRBV25-1
J: TRBJ2-7
size: -
D: -
CDR3: CASSEFGQSIYEQYF
DNA: TGTGCCAGCAGTGAATTTGGACAGTCAATTTACGAGCAGTACTTC

V: TRBV27
J: TRBJ1-6
size: -
D: -
CDR3: CASSHRDGNSPLHF
DNA: TGTGCCAGCAGCCACAGGGACGGAAATTCACCCCTCCACTTT

V: TRBV5-1
J: TRBJ1-1
size: once
D: TRBD1
CDR3: CASSPLGGQGATEAFF
DNA: TGCGCCAGCAGCCCCCTAGGGGGACAGGGGGCCACTGAAGCTTTCTTT

V: TRBV11-3
J: TRBJ2-3
size: -
D: -
CDR3: CASSFRTGPTDTQYF
DNA: TGTGCCAGCAGCTTCCGGACTGGCCCCACAGATACGCAGTATTTT

V: TRBV7-9
J: TRBJ2-7
size: -
D: -
CDR3: CASSLGGIDEQYF
DNA: TGTGCCAGCAGCTTGGGGGGAATCGACGAGCAGTACTTC

V: TRBV28
J: TRBJ2-7
size: -
D: -
CDR3: CASLDSESSYEQYF
DNA: TGTGCCAGCCTGGACAGCGAGAGCTCCTACGAGCAGTACTTC

V: TRBV24-1
J: TRBJ2-3
size: once
D: -
CDR3: CATSAGGTDTQYF
DNA: TGTGCCACCAGCGCGGGTGGCACAGATACGCAGTATTTT

V: TRBV2
J: TRBJ1-1
size: once
D: TRBD1
CDR3: CASRGQGLEAFF
DNA: TGTGCCAGCAGGGGACAGGGACTTGAAGCTTTCTTT